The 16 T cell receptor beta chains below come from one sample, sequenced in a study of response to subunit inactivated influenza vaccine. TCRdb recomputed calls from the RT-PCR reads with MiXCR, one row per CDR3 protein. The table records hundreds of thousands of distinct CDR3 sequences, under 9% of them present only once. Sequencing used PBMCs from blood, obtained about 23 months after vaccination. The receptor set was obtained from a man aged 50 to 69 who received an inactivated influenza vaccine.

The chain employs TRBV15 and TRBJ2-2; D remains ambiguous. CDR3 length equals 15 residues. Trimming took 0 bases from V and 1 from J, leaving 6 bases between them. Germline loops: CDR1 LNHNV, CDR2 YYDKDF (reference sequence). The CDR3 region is CATSRDLQNTGELFF. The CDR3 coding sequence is TGTGCCACCAGCAGAGACCTACAGAACACCGGGGAGCTGTTTTTT.

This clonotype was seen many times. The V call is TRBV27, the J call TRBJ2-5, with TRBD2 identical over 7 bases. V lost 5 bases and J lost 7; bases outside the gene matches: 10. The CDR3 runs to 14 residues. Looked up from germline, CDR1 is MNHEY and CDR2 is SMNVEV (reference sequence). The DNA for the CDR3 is TGTGCCAGCAGTCCCCGCGGGGGACCAGGGACCCAGTACTTC. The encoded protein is CASSPRGGPGTQYF.

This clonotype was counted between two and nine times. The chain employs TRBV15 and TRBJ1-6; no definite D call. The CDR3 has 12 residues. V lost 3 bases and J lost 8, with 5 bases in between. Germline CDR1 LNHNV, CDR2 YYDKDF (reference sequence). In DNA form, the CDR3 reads TGTGCCACCAGCAGGAGGGATTCACCCCTCCACTTT. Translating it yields CATSRRDSPLHF.

The CDR3 DNA reads as TGTGCCAGCAGCCAAGATCGGGGCTTAGCGGGAGGACGGGATACGCAGTATTTT. It encodes CASSQDRGLAGGRDTQYF. The V and J genes are TRBV4-2 and TRBJ2-3, with 10 bases lining up with TRBD2. This CDR3 has 18 amino acids. Germline-derived CDR1 and CDR2 are LGHNA and YNFKEQ. V trimming: 0 bases; J trimming: 6 bases; junction bases outside the gene matches: 12.

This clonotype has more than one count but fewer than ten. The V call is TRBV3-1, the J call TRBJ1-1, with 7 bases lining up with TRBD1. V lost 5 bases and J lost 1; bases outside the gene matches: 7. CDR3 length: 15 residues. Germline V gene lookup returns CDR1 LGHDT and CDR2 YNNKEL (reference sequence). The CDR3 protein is CASSSTGVSNTEAFF. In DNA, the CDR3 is TGTGCCAGCAGCTCAACAGGGGTATCGAACACTGAAGCTTTCTTT.

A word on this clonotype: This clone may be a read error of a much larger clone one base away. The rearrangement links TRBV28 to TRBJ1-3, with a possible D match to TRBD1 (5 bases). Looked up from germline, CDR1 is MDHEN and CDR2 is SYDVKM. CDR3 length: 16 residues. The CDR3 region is CTSSTQSGTVGNTIYF. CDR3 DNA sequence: TGTACCAGCAGTACTCAATCCGGGACGGTTGGAAACACCATATATTTT. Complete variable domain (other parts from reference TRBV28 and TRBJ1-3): DVKVTQSSRYLVKRTGEKVFLECVQDMDHENMFWYRQDPGLGLRLIYFSYDVKMKEKGDIPEGYSVSREKKERFSLILESASTNQTSMYLCTSSTQSGTVGNTIYFGEGSWLTVV.

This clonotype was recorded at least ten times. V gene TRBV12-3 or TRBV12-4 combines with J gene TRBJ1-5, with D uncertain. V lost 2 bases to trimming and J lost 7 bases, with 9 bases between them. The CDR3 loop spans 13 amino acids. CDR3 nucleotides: TGTGCCAGCAGTTTATTTAAGGGACAGCCCCAGCATTTT. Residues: CASSLFKGQPQHF.

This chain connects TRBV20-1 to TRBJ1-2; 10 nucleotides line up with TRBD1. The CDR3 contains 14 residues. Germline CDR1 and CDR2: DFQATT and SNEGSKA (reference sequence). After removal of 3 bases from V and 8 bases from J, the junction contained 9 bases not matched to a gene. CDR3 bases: TGCAGTGCTAGGCACCGACAGGGGGCGGAAGGCTACACCTTC. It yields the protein CSARHRQGAEGYTF.

CDR3 sequence: CASSFSWNTEAFF. Written as DNA, the CDR3 is TGTGCCAGCTCCTTCAGTTGGAACACTGAAGCTTTCTTT. The chain couples TRBV7-3 to TRBJ1-1; no clear D. Germline V CDR1 and CDR2: SGHTA, FQGTGA. This CDR3 comprises 13 residues. Trimming shortened V by 8 bases and J by 1 base, and 11 bases separated the two germline ends.

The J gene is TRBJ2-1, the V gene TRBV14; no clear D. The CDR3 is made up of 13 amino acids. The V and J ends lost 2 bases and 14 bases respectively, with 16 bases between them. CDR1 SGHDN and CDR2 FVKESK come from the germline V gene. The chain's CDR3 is CASSQSLVAVEFF. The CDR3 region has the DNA TGTGCCAGCAGCCAATCCCTAGTTGCAGTGGAGTTCTTC.

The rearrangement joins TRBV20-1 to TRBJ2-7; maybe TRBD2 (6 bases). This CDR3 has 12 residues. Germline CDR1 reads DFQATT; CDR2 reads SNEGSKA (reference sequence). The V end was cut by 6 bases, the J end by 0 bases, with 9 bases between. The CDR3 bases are TGCAGTGCCCCGCGGGGCTCCTACGAGCAGTACTTC. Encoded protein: CSAPRGSYEQYF.

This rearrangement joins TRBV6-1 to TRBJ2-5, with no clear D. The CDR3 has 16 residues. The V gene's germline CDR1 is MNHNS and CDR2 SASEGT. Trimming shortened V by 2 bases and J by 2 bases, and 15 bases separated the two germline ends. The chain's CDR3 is CASSEHSQPLQETQYF. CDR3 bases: TGTGCCAGCAGTGAACATAGTCAACCGCTGCAAGAGACCCAGTACTTC.

The CDR3 coding sequence is TGTGCCAGCAGCGTAGACTTTAGCGGGAGGGCCTCCTACAATGAGCAGTTCTTC. Its translation is CASSVDFSGRASYNEQFF. The rearrangement links TRBV9 to TRBJ2-1, with 11 positions matching TRBD2. Trimming took 0 bases from V and 0 from J; bases not matched to a gene: 5. The germline gives CDR1 SGDLS, CDR2 YYNGEE. This CDR3 has 18 residues.

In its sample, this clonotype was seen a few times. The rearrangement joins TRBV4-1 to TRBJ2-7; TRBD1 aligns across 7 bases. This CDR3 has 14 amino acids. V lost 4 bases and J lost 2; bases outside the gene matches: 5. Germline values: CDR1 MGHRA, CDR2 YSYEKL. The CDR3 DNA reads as TGCGCCAGCAGCCGACAGGGTTCCCCCTACGAGCAGTACTTC. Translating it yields CASSRQGSPYEQYF.

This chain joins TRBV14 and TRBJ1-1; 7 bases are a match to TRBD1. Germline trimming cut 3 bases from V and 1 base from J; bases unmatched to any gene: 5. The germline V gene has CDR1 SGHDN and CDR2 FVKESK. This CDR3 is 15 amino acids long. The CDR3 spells CASSHRRTGNTEAFF. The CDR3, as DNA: TGTGCCAGCAGCCATCGCCGGACAGGGAACACTGAAGCTTTCTTT. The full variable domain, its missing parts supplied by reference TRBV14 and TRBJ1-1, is EAGVTQFPSHSVIEKGQTVTLRCDPISGHDNLYWYRRVMGKEIKFLLHFVKESKQDESGMPNNRFLAERTGGTYSTLKVQPAELEDSGVYFCASSHRRTGNTEAFFGQGTRLTVV.

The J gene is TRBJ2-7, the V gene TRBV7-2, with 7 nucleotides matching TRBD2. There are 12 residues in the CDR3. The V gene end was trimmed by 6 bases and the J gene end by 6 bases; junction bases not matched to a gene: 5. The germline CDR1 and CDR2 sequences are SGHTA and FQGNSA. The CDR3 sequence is CASRLERGEQYF. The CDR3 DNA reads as TGTGCCAGCAGACTCGAGCGGGGCGAGCAGTACTTC.